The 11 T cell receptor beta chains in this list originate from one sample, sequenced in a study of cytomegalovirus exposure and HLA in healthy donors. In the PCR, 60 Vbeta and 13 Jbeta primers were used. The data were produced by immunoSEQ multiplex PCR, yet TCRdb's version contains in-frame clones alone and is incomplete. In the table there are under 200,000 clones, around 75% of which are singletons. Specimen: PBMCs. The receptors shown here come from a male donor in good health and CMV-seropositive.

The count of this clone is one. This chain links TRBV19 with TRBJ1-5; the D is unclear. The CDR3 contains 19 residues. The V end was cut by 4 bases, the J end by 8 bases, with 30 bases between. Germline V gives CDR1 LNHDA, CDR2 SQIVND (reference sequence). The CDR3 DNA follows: TGTGCCAGTAGTACCATTCCCGGGTCAAGGCCCCTAGTTGGTGAGCCCCAGCATTTT. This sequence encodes CASSTIPGSRPLVGEPQHF. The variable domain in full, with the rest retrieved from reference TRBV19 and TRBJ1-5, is DGGITQSPKYLFRKEGQNVTLSCEQNLNHDAMYWYRQDPGQGLRLIYYSQIVNDFQKGDIAEGYSVSREKKESFPLTVTSAQKNPTAFYLCASSTIPGSRPLVGEPQHFGDGTRLSIL.

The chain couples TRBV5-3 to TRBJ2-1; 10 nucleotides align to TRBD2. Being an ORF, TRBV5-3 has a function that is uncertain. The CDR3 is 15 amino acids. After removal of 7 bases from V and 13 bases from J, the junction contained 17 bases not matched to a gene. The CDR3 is CARYSGRARWSPQFF. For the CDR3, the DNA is TGTGCCAGATACAGCGGGAGGGCCAGGTGGTCCCCACAGTTCTTC.

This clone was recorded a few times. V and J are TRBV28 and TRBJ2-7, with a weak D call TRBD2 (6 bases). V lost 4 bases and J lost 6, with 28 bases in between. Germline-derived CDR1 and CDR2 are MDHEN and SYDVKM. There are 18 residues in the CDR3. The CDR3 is CASSSPPQVRGRRGEQYF. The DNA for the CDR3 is TGTGCCAGCAGTTCCCCCCCTCAGGTTCGGGGGAGGCGTGGCGAGCAGTACTTC.

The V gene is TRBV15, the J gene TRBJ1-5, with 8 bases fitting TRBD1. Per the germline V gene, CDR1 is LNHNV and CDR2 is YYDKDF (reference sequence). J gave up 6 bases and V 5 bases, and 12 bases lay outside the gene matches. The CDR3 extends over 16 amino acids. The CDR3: CATSDSSRGLGQPQHF. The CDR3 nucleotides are TGTGCCACCAGCGACTCCTCCAGGGGGCTAGGTCAGCCCCAGCATTTT.

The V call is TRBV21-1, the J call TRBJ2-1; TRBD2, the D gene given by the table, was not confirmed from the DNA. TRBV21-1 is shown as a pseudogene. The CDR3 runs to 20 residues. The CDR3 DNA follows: TGTGCCAGCAGCAAACCCCGACTAGCGGGAGTCCTGTACTCCTACAATGAGCAGTTCTTC. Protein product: CASSKPRLAGVLYSYNEQFF.

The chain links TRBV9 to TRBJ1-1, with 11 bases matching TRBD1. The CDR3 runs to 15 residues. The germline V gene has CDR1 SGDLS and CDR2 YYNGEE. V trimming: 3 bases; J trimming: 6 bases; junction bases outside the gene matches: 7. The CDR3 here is CASSGGSGQGAEAFF. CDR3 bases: TGTGCCAGCAGCGGAGGTTCGGGACAGGGGGCTGAAGCTTTCTTT.

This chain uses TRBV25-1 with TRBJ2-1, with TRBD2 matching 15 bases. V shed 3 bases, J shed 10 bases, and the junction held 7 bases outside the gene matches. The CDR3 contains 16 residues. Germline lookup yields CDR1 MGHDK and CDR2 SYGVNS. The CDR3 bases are TGTGCCAGCAGTGACGGACTAGCGGGAGGGCCGGGGGAGCAGTTCTTC. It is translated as CASSDGLAGGPGEQFF. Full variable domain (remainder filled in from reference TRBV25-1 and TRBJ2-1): EADIYQTPRYLVIGTGKKITLECSQTMGHDKMYWYQQDPGMELHLIHYSYGVNSTEKGDLSSESTVSRIRTEHFPLTLESARPSHTSQYLCASSDGLAGGPGEQFFGPGTRLTVL.

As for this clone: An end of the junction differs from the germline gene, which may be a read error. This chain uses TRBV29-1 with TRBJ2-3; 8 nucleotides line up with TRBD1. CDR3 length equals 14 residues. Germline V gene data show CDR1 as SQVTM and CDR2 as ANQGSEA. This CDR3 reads CTVRTGSSPDTQYF. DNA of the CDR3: TGCACCGTTAGGACAGGGTCGAGTCCAGATACGCAGTATTTT.

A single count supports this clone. The CDR3 protein is CASSLIRAEKLFF. The CDR3 coding sequence is TGTGCCAGCAGCTTGATCAGGGCAGAAAAACTGTTTTTT. The V gene is TRBV5-6, the J gene TRBJ1-4, with a tentative D call TRBD1 (5 bases). The CDR3 runs to 13 residues. The germline V gene has CDR1 SGHDT and CDR2 YYEEEE. The germline V and J ends were trimmed by 1 base and 8 bases, with 9 bases remaining between them. Variable domain in full (rest from reference TRBV5-6 and TRBJ1-4): DAGVTQSPTHLIKTRGQQVTLRCSPKSGHDTVSWYQQALGQGPQFIFQYYEEEERQRGNFPDRFSGHQFPNYSSELNVNALLLGDSALYLCASSLIRAEKLFFGSGTQLSVL.

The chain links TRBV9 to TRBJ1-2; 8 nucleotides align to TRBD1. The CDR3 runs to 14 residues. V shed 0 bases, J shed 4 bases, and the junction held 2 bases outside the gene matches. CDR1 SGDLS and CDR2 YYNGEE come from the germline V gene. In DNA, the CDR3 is TGTGCCAGCAGCGTAGACGGACAGGGCTATGGCTACACCTTC. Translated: CASSVDGQGYGYTF.

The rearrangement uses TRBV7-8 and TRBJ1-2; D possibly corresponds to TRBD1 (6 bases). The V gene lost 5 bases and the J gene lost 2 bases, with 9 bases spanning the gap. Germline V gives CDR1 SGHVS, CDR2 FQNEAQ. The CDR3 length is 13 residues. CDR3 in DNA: TGTGCCAGCAGCCTTGGACAGAACTATGGCTACACCTTC. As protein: CASSLGQNYGYTF.